This T cell receptor beta chain was recorded in a study of human T cells and chemical hapten exposure. General study points: Clustering by CDR3 similarity yielded significantly more large clusters from expanded TCRs than controls.

TCRdb processed the RACE reads anew with MiXCR; each CDR3 protein has one entry. The table shows about 380,000 distinct CDR3 sequences, with roughly 5% occurring only once. Note on this clonotype: Its antigen is not known.

Time point here: pre-sensitization, week 0. This sample's treatment: therapeutic diphenylcyclopropenone sensitization with weekly scalp DPC. CDR1 and CDR2 from the germline V gene are MNHEY and SVGAGI. The CDR3 has 14 residues. V trimming: 8 bases; J trimming: 8 bases; junction bases outside the gene matches: 9. The chain couples TRBV6-5 to TRBJ2-3; TRBD2 matches at 11 bases. The sequencing used whole blood, collected in connection with sensitization to the hapten diphenylcyclopropenone (DPC). This sequence was found in a woman aged 45-60 years with alopecia areata. Some clones in this sample may be carry-over from other donors' samples. As DNA, the CDR3 is TGTGCCAGCCTACCGGGACTAGCGGCGGGTACGCAGTATTTT. Encoded protein: CASLPGLAAGTQYF.